This T cell receptor (beta chain) comes out of a study of shared T cell receptors in the human thymus. Unmatched junction bases numbered 5, after V lost 4 bases and J lost 0 bases. Germline CDR1 is SGHDN and CDR2 is FVKESK. This CDR3 has 16 residues. TCRdb keeps only in-frame clones here, not all; method: immunoSEQ multiplex PCR. The sample lists approximately 660,000 clones, approximately 90% seen once, with 0.01% in the top ten. The data also belong to a second study, concerning human thymus T cells. That study adds: Donation was from healthy Finnish infants who were having corrective surgery that addressed congenital heart defects. Thymic resections from corrective heart surgery supplied the tissue.

This TCR was recovered from a boy in the first two years of life with a congenital heart defect. The sequenced sample was thymocytes. The chain couples TRBV14 to TRBJ2-1; 8 nucleotides align to TRBD1. The CDR3: CASSRRQGSSYNEQFF. The CDR3 nucleotides read TGTGCCAGCAGCCGCAGACAGGGGAGCTCCTACAATGAGCAGTTCTTC.